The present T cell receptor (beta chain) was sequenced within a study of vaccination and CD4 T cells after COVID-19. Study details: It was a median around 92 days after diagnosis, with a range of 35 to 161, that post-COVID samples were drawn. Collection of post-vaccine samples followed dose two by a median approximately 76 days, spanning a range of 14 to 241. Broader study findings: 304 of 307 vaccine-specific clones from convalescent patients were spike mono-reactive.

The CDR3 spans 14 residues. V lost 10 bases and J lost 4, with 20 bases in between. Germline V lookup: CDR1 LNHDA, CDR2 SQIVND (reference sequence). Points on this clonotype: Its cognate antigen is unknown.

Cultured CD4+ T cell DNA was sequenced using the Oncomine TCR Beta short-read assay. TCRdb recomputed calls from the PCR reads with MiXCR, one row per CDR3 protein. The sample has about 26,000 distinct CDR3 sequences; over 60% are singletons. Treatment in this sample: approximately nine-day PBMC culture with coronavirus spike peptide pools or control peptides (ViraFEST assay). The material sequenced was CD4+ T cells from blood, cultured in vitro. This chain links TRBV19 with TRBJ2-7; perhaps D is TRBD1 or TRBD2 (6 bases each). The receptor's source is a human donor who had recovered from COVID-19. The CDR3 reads CATRPQGGRYEQYF. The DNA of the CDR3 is TGTGCCACCAGGCCCCAAGGGGGGCGGTACGAGCAGTACTTC. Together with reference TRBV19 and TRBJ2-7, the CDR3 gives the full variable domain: DGGITQSPKYLFRKEGQNVTLSCEQNLNHDAMYWYRQDPGQGLRLIYYSQIVNDFQKGDIAEGYSVSREKKESFPLTVTSAQKNPTAFYLCATRPQGGRYEQYFGPGTRLTVT.